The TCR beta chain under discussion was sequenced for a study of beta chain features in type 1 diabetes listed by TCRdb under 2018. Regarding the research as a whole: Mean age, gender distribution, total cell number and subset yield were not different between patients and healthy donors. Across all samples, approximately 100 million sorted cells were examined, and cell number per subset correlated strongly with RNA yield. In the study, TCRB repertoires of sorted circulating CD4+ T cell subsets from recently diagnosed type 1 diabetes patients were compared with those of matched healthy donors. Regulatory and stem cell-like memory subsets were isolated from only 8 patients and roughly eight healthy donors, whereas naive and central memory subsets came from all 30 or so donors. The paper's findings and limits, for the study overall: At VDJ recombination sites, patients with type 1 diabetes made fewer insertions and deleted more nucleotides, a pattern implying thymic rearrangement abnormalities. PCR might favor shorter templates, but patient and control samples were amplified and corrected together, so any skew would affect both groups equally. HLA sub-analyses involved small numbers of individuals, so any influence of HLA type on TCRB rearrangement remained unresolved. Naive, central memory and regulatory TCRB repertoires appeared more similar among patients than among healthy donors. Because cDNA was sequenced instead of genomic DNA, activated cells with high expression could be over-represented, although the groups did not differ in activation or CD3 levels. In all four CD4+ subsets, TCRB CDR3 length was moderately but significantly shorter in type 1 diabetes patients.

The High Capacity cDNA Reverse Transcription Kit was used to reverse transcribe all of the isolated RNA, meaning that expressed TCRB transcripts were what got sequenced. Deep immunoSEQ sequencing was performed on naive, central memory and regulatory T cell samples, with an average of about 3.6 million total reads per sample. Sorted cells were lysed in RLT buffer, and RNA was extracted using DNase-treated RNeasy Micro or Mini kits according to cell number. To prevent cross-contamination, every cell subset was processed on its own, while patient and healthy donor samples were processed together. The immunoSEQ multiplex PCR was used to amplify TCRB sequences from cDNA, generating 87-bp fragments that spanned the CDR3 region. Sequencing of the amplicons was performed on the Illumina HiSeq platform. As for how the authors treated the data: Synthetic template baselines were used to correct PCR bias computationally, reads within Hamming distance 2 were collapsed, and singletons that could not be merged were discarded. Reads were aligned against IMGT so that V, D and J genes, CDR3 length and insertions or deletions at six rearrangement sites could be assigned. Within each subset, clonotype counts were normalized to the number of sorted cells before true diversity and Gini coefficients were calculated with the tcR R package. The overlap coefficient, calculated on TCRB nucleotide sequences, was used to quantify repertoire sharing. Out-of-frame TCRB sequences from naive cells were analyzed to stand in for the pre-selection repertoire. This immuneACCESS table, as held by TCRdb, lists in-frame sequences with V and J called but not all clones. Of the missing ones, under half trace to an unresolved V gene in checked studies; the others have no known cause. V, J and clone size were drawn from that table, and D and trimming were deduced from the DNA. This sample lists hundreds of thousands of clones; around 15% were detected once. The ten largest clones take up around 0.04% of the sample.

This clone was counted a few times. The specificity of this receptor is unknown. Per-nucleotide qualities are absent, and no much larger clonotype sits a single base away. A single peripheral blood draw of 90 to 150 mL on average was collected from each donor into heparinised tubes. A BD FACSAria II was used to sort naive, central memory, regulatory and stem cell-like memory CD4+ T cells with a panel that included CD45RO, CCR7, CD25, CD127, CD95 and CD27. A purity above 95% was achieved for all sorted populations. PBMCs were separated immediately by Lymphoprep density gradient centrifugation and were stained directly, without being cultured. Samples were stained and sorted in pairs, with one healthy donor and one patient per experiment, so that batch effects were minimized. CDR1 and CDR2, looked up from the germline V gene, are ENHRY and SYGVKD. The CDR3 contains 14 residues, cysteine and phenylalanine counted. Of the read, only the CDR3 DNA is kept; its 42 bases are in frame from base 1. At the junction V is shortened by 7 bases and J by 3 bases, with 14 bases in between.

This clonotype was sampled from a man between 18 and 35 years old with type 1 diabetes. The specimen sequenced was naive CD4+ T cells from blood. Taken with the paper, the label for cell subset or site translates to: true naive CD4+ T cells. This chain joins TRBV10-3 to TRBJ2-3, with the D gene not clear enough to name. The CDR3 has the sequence CAINGVMGTDTQYF. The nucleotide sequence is TGTGCCATCAATGGGGTGATGGGGACAGATACGCAGTATTTT.